The clone carrying this T cell receptor beta chain showed up just a few times. The target antigen is unknown. The authors ran a second PCR of about 6 to 11 cycles using a sample-barcoded 5' primer and a J-beta primer mix. Researchers report that each sample yielded at least 3 million CDR3-containing paired-end reads. TCRdb processed the 5' RACE reads anew with MiXCR; each CDR3 protein has one entry. The sample records over 1,500,000 distinct CDR3 sequences, about two fifths being singletons. These data are taken from a study of blood T cells in healthy people across ages. Study observations and caveats: One million T cells yielded diversity estimates that were considered underestimates. Lack of knowledge of donor CMV status possibly confounded expanded clonotype changes. With age, beta diversity per million T cells declined roughly linearly, significantly by 40.

This TCR was sampled from a human donor in good health. Sequencing was performed on blood.

DNA of the CDR3: TGTGCCAGCAGCGTAGAAGGGGGAAGCGAGCAGTACTTC. As protein: CASSVEGGSEQYF. This rearrangement joins TRBV9 to TRBJ2-7; the D gene is possibly TRBD1 (6 bases). This CDR3 comprises 13 residues. Looked up from germline, CDR1 is SGDLS and CDR2 is YYNGEE. Trimming pared 0 bases from V and 6 bases from J, leaving 10 bases between.